The T cell receptor (beta chain) under discussion was sequenced for a study of T cell responses to AZD1222 COVID-19 vaccine. Some clones are missing from TCRdb's copy, which holds only in-frame ones; the method was immunoSEQ multiplex PCR. Of some 180,000 clones listed, more than 90% are singletons. V was cut by 3 bases and J by 15 bases, with 22 bases left in between. Germline CDR1 and CDR2: SGHRS and YFSETQ. CDR3 length: 14 residues. This clone appeared once. The specimen comprised peripheral blood, sampled on day 0 of AZD1222 vaccination. V gene TRBV5-1 combines with J gene TRBJ2-1; D unclear. This clonotype was obtained from an adult in good health. Here the CDR3 reads CASSSTPAKGPAFF. The DNA of the CDR3 is TGCGCCAGCAGCTCAACCCCGGCTAAAGGGCCCGCGTTCTTC.